The clone carrying this T cell receptor (beta chain) was found many times. The antigen remains undetermined. From approximately 0.5 ug of total RNA, TCR beta-specific cDNA was reverse-transcribed using a constant-region primer. ARM-PCR, slightly modified, supplied the TCR beta libraries through three nested multiplex PCR rounds. The opening two PCR rounds, approximately 10 cycles each, paired TRBV1-TRBV30 forward primers with a C-beta reverse primer. MiXCR was run by TCRdb on the multiplex PCR reads, yielding one entry per CDR3 protein. Altogether 310,000 or so distinct CDR3 sequences are present, less than 70% being singletons, with the ten largest covering under 8.5%. This sample is part of a study of tumor-infiltrating lymphocytes in primary liver carcinoma. The overall study: The number of productive TCRbeta reads per sample ranged from roughly 3.65 to 8 million and was similar across tissue types. Overall study results and limits: Tumor region pairs showed greater overlap than either tumor-adjacent or tumor-blood pairs did.

Germline DNA was also extracted, and blood RNA derived from unsorted whole blood. Peripheral blood, approximately 4.1 milliliters, was collected prior to surgery. Trimming took off 5 bases at V and 4 bases at J, with 6 bases between the two ends. The CDR3 has 11 residues. Germline CDR1 SGHAT, CDR2 FQNNGV. The V and J genes are TRBV11-2 and TRBJ2-7; D unresolved. The receptor comes from a man aged 40-49 years with primary liver carcinoma and hepatitis B virus infection. The sequencing input was peripheral blood. The CDR3 DNA sequence: TGTGCCAGCAGCCCCGAGTACGAGCAGTACTTC. Residues: CASSPEYEQYF.